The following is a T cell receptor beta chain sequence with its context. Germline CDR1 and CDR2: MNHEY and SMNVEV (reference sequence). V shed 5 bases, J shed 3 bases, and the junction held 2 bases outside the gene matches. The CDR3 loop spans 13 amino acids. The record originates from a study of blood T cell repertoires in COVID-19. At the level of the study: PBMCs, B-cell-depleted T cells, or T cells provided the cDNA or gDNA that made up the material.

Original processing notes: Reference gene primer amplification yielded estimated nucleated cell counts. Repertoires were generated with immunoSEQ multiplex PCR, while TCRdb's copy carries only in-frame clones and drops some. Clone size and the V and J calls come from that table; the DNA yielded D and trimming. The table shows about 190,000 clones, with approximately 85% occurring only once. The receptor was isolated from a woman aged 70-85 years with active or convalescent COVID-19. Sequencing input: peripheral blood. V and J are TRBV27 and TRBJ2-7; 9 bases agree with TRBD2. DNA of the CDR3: TGTGCCAGCAGTCAGCGGGAGGACTACGAGCAGTACTTC. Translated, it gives CASSQREDYEQYF.